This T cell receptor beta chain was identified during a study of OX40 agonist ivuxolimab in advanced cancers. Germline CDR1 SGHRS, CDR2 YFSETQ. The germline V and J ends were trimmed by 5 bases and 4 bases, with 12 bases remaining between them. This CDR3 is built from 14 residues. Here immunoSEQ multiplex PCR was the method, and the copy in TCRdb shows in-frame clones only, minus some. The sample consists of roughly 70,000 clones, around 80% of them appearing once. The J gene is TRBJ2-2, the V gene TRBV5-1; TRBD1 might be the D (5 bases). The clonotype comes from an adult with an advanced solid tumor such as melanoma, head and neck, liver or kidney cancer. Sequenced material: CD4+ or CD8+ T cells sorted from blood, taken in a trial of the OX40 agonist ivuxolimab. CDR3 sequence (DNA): TGCGCCAGCAGGGCAGGGATCGTCACCGGGGAGCTGTTTTTT. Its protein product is CASRAGIVTGELFF.